Each of the 5 T cell receptor beta chains below was sequenced from the same sample in a study of blood T cell repertoires in COVID-19. TCRdb's copy holds only in-frame clones and misses some; the assay was immunoSEQ multiplex PCR. The table lists 150,000 to 200,000 clones, about 85% of them singletons. Sequencing was carried out using peripheral blood. These receptors all come from an elderly man with COVID-19, enrolled during active disease.

This clone was observed once. V gene TRBV6-1 combines with J gene TRBJ1-6, with D perhaps matching TRBD1 (5 bases). The CDR3 totals 15 residues. From germline, CDR1 is MNHNS and CDR2 SASEGT. V lost 7 bases and J lost 4, with 14 bases in between. Here the CDR3 DNA reads TGTGCCAGCACCTACCGGGGGGAGTATAATTCACCCCTCCACTTT. This sequence encodes CASTYRGEYNSPLHF.

The V and J genes are TRBV7-9 and TRBJ1-4; 8 bases are a match to TRBD1. The CDR3 contains 13 residues. Germline V gene sequence: CDR1 SEHNR, CDR2 FQNEAQ (reference sequence). The V gene end was trimmed by 3 bases and the J gene end by 9 bases; junction bases not matched to a gene: 3. CDR3 sequence (DNA): TGTGCCAGCAGCTTGCGGACAGGGCAAAAACTGTTTTTT. Protein: CASSLRTGQKLFF.

The V call is TRBV5-5, the J call TRBJ2-7; the match to TRBD2 covers 13 bases. Trimming at V came to 4 bases and at J to 9 bases, leaving 10 bases not matched to a gene. CDR3 length equals 15 residues. Per the germline V gene, CDR1 is SGHKS and CDR2 is YYEKEE (reference sequence). The CDR3 region has the DNA TGTGCCAGCAGCCCGGGACTAGCGGGGTTGGAGGGGCAGTACTTC. Residues: CASSPGLAGLEGQYF.

The chain carries TRBV18 and TRBJ2-3; D unclear. Deletions cut 6 bases from V and 6 bases from J, with 10 bases between. The V gene's germline CDR1 is KGHSH and CDR2 LQKENI. This CDR3 spans 12 amino acids. The DNA for the CDR3 is TGTGCCAGCTCTTTCGGAGCGGATACGCAGTATTTT. As protein: CASSFGADTQYF.

This rearrangement joins TRBV28 to TRBJ1-5, with D maybe TRBD1 (6 bases). Trimming left V 2 bases short and J 4 bases short, with 15 bases between. This CDR3 spans 16 amino acids. Germline assignment: CDR1 MDHEN and CDR2 SYDVKM. The CDR3 DNA follows: TGTGCCAGCAGTTTACACCGGACAGCTTCGAATCAGCCCCAGCATTTT. This encodes CASSLHRTASNQPQHF.